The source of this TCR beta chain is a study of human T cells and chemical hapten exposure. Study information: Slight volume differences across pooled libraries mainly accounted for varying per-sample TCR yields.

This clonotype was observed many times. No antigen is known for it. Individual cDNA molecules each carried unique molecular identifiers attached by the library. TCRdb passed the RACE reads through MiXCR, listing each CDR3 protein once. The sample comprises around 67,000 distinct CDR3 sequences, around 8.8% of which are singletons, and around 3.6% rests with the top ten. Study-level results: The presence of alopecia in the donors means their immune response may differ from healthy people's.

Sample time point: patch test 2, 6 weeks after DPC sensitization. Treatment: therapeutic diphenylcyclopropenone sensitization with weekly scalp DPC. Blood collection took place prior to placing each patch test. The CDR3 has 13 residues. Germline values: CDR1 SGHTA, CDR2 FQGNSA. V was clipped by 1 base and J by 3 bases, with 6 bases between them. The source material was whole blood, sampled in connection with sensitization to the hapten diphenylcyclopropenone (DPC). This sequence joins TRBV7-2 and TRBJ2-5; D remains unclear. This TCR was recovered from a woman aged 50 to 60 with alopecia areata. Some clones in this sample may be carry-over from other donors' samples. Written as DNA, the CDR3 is TGTGCCAGCAGCTTAGGGGTTGAAGAGACCCAGTACTTC. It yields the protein CASSLGVEETQYF.